These 12 T cell receptor beta chains originate from one sample sequenced in a study of graft-versus-host responses after intestinal transplantation. Some clones are missing from TCRdb's copy, which holds only in-frame ones; the method was immunoSEQ multiplex PCR. This sample yields around 19,000 clones, of which 40% to 50% are seen a single time; nearly 0.9% belongs to the top ten. The sample was alloreactive CD4+ T cells from a mixed lymphocyte reaction culture, taken before intestinal transplant. Sample subset: CFSE-low proliferating T cells sorted from approximately six-day pre-transplant mixed lymphocyte reaction (GvH or HvG direction). These receptor sequences come from a human patient who received an intestinal transplant.

V is TRBV7-8 and J is TRBJ2-7; a possible D gene is TRBD1 (5 bases). The V gene lost 1 base and the J gene lost 9 bases, with 22 bases spanning the gap. CDR1 and CDR2 from the germline V gene are SGHVS and FQNEAQ. The CDR3 length is 16 residues. The CDR3 loop reads CASSLGGRAVPQGQYF. The CDR3 nucleotides read TGTGCCAGCAGCTTAGGGGGTCGAGCAGTGCCGCAGGGGCAGTACTTC. Filled out from reference TRBV7-8 and TRBJ2-7, the complete variable domain reads GAGVSQSPRYKVAKRGQDVALRCDPISGHVSLFWYQQALGQGPEFLTYFQNEAQLDKSGLPSDRFFAERPEGSVSTLKIQRTQQEDSAVYLCASSLGGRAVPQGQYFGPGTRLTVT.

This sequence joins TRBV5-1 and TRBJ2-4; TRBD1 matches at 7 bases. Per germline, CDR1 SGHRS and CDR2 YFSETQ. The ends lost 0 bases at V and 8 bases at J; junction bases unmatched: 2. This CDR3 comprises 13 residues. CDR3 in amino acids: CASSLEGADIQYF. The CDR3 bases are TGCGCCAGCAGCTTGGAGGGGGCGGACATTCAGTACTTC.

This clone has more than one count but fewer than ten. This chain connects TRBV18 to TRBJ2-3; D unresolved. In germline, CDR1 is KGHSH, CDR2 LQKENI. This CDR3 has 12 amino acids. Trimming shortened V by 4 bases and J by 2 bases, and 4 bases separated the two germline ends. The CDR3 loop is CASSLATDTQYF. The CDR3 DNA reads as TGTGCCAGCTCACTGGCCACAGATACGCAGTATTTT.

V gene TRBV6-5 combines with J gene TRBJ2-1; TRBD2 matches 9 bases. V lost 0 bases and J lost 7; bases outside the gene matches: 4. The germline V gene has CDR1 MNHEY and CDR2 SVGAGI. This CDR3 has 15 residues. The CDR3 reads CASSYSLAGVNEQFF. CDR3 bases: TGTGCCAGCAGTTACTCGTTAGCGGGGGTTAATGAGCAGTTCTTC.

This clone has more than one count but fewer than ten. The J gene is TRBJ1-1, the V gene TRBV18, with D unresolved. The germline gives CDR1 KGHSH, CDR2 LQKENI. This CDR3 is 16 amino acids long. The V and J ends lost 6 bases and 0 bases respectively, with 17 bases between them. The CDR3: CASSSLGISMNTEAFF. The CDR3, as DNA: TGTGCCAGCTCGTCCCTCGGGATCAGCATGAACACTGAAGCTTTCTTT.

This chain uses TRBV11-1 with TRBJ1-1, with D maybe TRBD1 (6 bases). V lost 5 bases and J 2 bases, leaving 15 bases between the germline ends. The CDR3 has 15 residues. From germline, CDR1 is SGHAT and CDR2 FQDESV (reference sequence). In DNA form, the CDR3 reads TGTGCCAGCAGCCCCCGACAGGACCCTAACACTGAAGCTTTCTTT. Encoded protein: CASSPRQDPNTEAFF.

This clone has more than one count but fewer than ten. The chain uses TRBV9 and TRBJ1-2; TRBD1 matches at 8 bases. CDR1 and CDR2 (germline): SGDLS, YYNGEE. V shed 7 bases, J shed 4 bases, and the junction held 6 bases outside the gene matches. The CDR3 is made up of 13 amino acids. The DNA for the CDR3 is TGTGCCAGCGAGGGGACAGGTAGCTATGGCTACACCTTC. Protein product: CASEGTGSYGYTF.

Note on this clone: One end of the junction does not line up with germline, which may come from a read error. The rearrangement uses TRBV5-1 and TRBJ2-1; no firm D call. Per the germline V gene, CDR1 is SGHRS and CDR2 is YFSETQ. The CDR3 loop spans 12 amino acids. The CDR3 bases are TGCGCTAGCAGAGCTAGGATGGATGAGCAGTTCTTC. It encodes CASRARMDEQFF.

J is TRBJ1-1 and V is TRBV18, with D maybe TRBD1 (5 bases). V lost 1 base and J 5 bases, leaving 20 bases between the germline ends. The CDR3 is made up of 17 amino acids. Germline loops: CDR1 KGHSH, CDR2 LQKENI. CDR3 sequence (DNA): TGTGCCAGCTCACCACAACTGACAGTTTCCACTTGGACTGAAGCTTTCTTT. Translating it yields CASSPQLTVSTWTEAFF.

This clone came up a few times. V is TRBV12-5 and J is TRBJ2-3; D uncertain. The length of the CDR3 is 14 residues. The germline V gene has CDR1 LGHNT and CDR2 FRNRAP. V lost 2 bases to trimming and J lost 2 bases, with 8 bases between them. CDR3 loop: CASGLWLATDTQYF. The CDR3 nucleotides are TGTGCTAGTGGTTTGTGGTTAGCCACAGATACGCAGTATTTT.

V gene TRBV6-5 combines with J gene TRBJ2-1; the match to TRBD2 covers 9 bases. With 0 bases clipped from V and 7 bases from J, the junction kept 4 bases outside the gene matches. The CDR3 sequence is 15 residues long. From germline, CDR1 is MNHEY and CDR2 SVGAGI. CDR3 nucleotides: TGTGCCAGCAGTTACTCGGGTAGCGGGGGTAATGAGCAGTTCTTC. It translates to CASSYSGSGGNEQFF.

J is TRBJ1-1 and V is TRBV6-6; no clear D. There are 14 residues in the CDR3. The V end lost 6 bases, the J end lost 4 bases, and 15 bases lay between the germline ends. The germline gives CDR1 MNHNY, CDR2 SVGAGI (reference sequence). CDR3 region: CASRFGVSGTEAFF. CDR3 bases: TGTGCCAGCAGGTTCGGGGTGTCGGGCACTGAAGCTTTCTTT.